This TCR beta chain was profiled in a study of blood T cells in healthy people across ages. Study-wide findings and caveats: Relative to aged donors, long-lived donors carried more naive CD4+ cells and displayed higher diversity.

Germline V gene data show CDR1 as ENHRY and CDR2 as SYGVKD. The CDR3 sequence is 14 residues long. Primed by a sample-barcoded 5' primer and a J-beta primer mix, a second PCR proceeded for 7 to 11 cycles. Samples each returned at least 2.5 million CDR3-containing paired-end reads. MiXCR was run by TCRdb on the 5' RACE reads, yielding one entry per CDR3 protein. This sample has hundreds of thousands of distinct CDR3 sequences, with 40% to 45% found just once. To note about this clonotype: The antigen is not known. An end of the junction differs from the germline gene, which may be a read error.

The chain has TRBV10-3 and TRBJ2-7; perhaps TRBD2 as D (7 bases). Sequencing input: blood. The TCR sequence derives from a woman aged 60-75 years in good health. Here the CDR3 DNA reads TGTGCCATCAGTGGGGAGGGGGGCTCCCACGAGCAGTACTTC. Translating it yields CAISGEGGSHEQYF.